This T cell receptor (beta chain) is drawn from a study of control samples from healthy donors and cancer patients. V was pared by 6 bases and J by 4 bases, with 12 bases between. The germline CDR1 and CDR2 sequences are ENHRY and SYGVKD. CDR3 length equals 13 residues. Produced via immunoSEQ multiplex PCR; TCRdb's table is partial and in-frame only. Of about 190,000 clones in the sample, roughly nine tenths were seen once. V usage is TRBV10-3 and J usage is TRBJ1-1; D gene uncertain. Material for sequencing was blood. This TCR was recovered from a young man in good health. CDR3 residues: CAIRTDRLTEAFF. The CDR3 nucleotides are TGTGCCATCAGAACCGACCGGCTCACTGAAGCTTTCTTT.